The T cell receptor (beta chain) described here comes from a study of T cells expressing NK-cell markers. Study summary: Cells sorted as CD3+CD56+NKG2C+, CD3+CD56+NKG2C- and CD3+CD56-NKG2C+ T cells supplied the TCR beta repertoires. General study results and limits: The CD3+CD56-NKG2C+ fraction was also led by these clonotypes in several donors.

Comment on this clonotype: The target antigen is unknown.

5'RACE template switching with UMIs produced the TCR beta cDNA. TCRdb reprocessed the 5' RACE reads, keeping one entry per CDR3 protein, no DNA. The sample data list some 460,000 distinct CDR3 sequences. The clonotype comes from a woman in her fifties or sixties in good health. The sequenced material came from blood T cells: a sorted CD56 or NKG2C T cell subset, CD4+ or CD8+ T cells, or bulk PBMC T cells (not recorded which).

The CDR3 loop reads CASSQVLGGYTF. The V gene is TRBV4-1, the J gene TRBJ1-2. The germline V gene encodes CDR1 MGHRA and CDR2 YSYEKL. This CDR3 region has 12 residues.